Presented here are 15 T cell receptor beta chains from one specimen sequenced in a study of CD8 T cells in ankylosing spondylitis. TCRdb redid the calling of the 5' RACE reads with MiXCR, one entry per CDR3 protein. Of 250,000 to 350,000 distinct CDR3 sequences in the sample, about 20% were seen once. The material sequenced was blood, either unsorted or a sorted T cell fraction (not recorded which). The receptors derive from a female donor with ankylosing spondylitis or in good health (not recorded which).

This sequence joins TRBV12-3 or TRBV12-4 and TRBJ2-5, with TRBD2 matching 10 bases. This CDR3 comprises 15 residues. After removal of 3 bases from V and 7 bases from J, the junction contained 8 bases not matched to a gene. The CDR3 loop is CASSFRTSGVGTQYF. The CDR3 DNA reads TGTGCCAGCAGTTTCCGGACTAGCGGAGTTGGGACCCAGTACTTC.

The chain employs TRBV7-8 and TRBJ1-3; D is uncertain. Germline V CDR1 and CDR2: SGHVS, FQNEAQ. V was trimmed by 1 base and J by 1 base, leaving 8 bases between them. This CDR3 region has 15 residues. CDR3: CASSLEGSSGNTIYF. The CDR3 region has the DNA TGTGCCAGCAGCTTAGAAGGGAGTTCTGGAAACACCATATATTTT.

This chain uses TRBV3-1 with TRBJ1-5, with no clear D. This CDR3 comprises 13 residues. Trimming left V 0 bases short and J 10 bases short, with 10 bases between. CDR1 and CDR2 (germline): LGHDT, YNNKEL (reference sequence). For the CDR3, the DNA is TGTGCCAGCAGCCAAGAGGGGAATCTTCCCCAGCATTTT. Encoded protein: CASSQEGNLPQHF.

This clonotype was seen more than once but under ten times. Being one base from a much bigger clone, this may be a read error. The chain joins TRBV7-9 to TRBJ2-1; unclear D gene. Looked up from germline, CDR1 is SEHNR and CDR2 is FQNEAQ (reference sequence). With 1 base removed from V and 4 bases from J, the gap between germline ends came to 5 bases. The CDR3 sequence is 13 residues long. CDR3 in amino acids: CASSLEQYNEQFF. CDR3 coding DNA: TGTGCCAGCAGCTTAGAACAGTACAATGAGCAGTTCTTC. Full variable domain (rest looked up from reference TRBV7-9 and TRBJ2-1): DTGVSQNPRHKITKRGQNVTFRCDPISEHNRLYWYRQTLGQGPEFLTYFQNEAQLEKSRLLSDRFSAERPKGSFSTLEIQRTEQGDSAMYLCASSLEQYNEQFFGPGTRLTVL.

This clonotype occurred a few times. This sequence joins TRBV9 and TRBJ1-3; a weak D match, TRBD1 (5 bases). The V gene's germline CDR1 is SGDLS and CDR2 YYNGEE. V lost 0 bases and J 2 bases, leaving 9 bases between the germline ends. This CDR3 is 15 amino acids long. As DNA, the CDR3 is TGTGCCAGCAGCGTAGAGGTGGGGGCTGGAAACACCATATATTTT. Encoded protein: CASSVEVGAGNTIYF.

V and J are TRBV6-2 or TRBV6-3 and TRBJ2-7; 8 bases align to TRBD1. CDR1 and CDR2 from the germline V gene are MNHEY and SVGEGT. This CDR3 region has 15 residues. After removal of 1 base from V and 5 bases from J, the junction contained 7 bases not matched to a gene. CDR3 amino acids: CASSYYRTGTHEQYF. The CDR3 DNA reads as TGTGCCAGCAGTTACTACCGGACAGGGACCCACGAGCAGTACTTC.

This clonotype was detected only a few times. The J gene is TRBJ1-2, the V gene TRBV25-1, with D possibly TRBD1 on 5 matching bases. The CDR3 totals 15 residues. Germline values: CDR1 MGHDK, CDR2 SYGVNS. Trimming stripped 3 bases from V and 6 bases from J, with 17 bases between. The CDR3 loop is CASSEPGPLGDGYTF. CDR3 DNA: TGTGCCAGCAGTGAGCCAGGGCCACTCGGTGATGGCTACACCTTC.

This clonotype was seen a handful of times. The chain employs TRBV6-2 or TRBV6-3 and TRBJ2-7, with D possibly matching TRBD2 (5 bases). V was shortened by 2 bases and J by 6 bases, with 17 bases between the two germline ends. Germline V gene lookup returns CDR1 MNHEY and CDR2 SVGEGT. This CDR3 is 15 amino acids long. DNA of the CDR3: TGTGCCAGCAGTTACGAGAACCCGAGGGTAAGCGAGCAGTACTTC. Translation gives CASSYENPRVSEQYF.

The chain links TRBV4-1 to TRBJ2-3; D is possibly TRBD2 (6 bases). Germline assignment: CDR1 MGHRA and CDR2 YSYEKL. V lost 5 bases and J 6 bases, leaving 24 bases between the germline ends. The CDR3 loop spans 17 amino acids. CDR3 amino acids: CASSSPTEGGKSDTQYF. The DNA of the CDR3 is TGCGCCAGCAGCTCCCCCACGGAGGGCGGGAAATCGGATACGCAGTATTTT.

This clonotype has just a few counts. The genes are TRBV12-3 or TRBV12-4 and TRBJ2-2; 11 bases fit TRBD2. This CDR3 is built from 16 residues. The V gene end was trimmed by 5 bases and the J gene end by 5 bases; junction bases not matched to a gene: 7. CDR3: CASSPIAGGPTGELFF. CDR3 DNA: TGTGCCAGCAGTCCCATAGCGGGAGGGCCGACCGGGGAGCTGTTTTTT.

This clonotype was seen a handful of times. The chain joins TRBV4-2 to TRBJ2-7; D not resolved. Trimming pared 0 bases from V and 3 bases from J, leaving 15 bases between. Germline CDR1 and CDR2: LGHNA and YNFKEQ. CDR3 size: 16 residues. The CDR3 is CASSQDTRAPFYEQYF. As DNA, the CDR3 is TGTGCCAGCAGCCAAGATACCCGGGCGCCCTTCTACGAGCAGTACTTC.

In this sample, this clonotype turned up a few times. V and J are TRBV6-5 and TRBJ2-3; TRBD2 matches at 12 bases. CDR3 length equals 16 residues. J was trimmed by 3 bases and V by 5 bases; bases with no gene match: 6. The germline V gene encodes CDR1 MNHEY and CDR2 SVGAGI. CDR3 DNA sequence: TGTGCCAGCAGTCGACTAGCGGGAGTGGGGACAGATACGCAGTATTTT. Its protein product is CASSRLAGVGTDTQYF.

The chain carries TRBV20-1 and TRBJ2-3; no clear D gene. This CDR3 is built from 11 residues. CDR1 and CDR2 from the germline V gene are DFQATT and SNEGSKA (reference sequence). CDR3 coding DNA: TGCAGCGAGAAGGGCCAAGATACGCAGTATTTT. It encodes CSEKGQDTQYF.

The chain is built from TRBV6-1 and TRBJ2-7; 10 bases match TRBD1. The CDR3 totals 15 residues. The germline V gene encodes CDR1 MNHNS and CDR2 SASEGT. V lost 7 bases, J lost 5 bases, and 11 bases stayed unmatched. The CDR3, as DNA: TGTGCCAGCATCGAACGAGGACAGGGGGTAAACGAGCAGTACTTC. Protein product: CASIERGQGVNEQYF.

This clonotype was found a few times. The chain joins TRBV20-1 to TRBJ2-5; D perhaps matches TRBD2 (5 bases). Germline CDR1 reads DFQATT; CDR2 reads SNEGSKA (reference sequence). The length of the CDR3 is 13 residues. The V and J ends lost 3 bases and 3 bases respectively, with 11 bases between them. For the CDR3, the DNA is TGCAGTGCTAGGGAGGCCGGAAAAGAGACCCAGTACTTC. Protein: CSAREAGKETQYF.